This TCR beta chain was identified during a study of cytomegalovirus exposure and HLA in healthy donors. Study background: Across roughly 400 genotyped donors, about 86% landed in the Caucasian-associated ancestry cluster.

This clone was detected a few times. Its antigen is still unknown. There were likely unrecorded immune exposures, though donors were nominally healthy when sampled. General study results and limits: CMV antigen specificity of a few CMV-associated chains was confirmed in vitro.

CDR3 length: 13 amino acids. The J segment lost 7 bases and the V segment lost 7 bases, leaving 3 bases of the junction unmatched. CDR1 is MNHNY and CDR2 is SVGAGI in the germline V gene (reference sequence). PCR involved 60 Vbeta and 13 Jbeta primers. Some clones are missing from TCRdb's copy, which holds only in-frame ones; the method was immunoSEQ multiplex PCR. The table includes over 85,000 clones, 76% detected once. The origin of this receptor is a man younger than 45 in good health and CMV-seropositive. The chain employs TRBV6-6 and TRBJ1-5; TRBD1 matches at 11 bases. The source material was PBMCs. As DNA, the CDR3 is TGTGCCAGCACCCGGGACAGGGGGCAGCCCCAGCATTTT. Its translation is CASTRDRGQPQHF.